This T cell receptor (beta chain) was obtained from a study of long-term antiretroviral therapy in people with HIV (dated by TCRdb to between 2021 and 2022). The study in broad terms: The earliest samples were collected about a decade before the 2015 WHO recommendation for immediate ART, when ART was typically delayed until CD4 counts fell. Of the roughly 30 participants with HIV, 10 to 11 were female. A retrospective serial study tested whether ART initiation and durable HIV suppression were associated with changes in peripheral blood TRB repertoire composition and diversity. No cross-contamination during QIAcube processing was shown when test extractions of a monoclonal T-cell line were performed alongside roughly 30 polyclonal samples. A total of 150 to 200 cryopreserved PBMC samples were contributed to the cohort by 30 adults with confirmed HIV infection, with samples collected serially over a mean of approximately six years (range 1-12). Results and caveats for the whole study, not just this receptor: CDR3 length ranges in HIV repertoires were narrower than in controls, and network structure suggested an antigen-experienced repertoire with only a slight naive shift after ART. Because cell numbers in pre-ART samples were limited, unsorted PBMC were profiled instead of sorted CD4+ and CD8+ T cells. No data were available on ART adherence, viral resistance or therapy changes, limiting inferences about post-ART repertoire changes. Expanded TRB clones identified before ART initiation dominated the repertoire across all time points, though the dominance fluctuated and decreased in many PLHIV after ART. Owing to limited PBMC availability, only the TCR beta chain was sequenced, without alpha chain pairing. The samples span the years 2004 to 2017, and the ART regimens used at that time may not be as effective as current regimens. ART initiation was associated with a significant increase in TRB diversity, but diversity stayed significantly below transplant donor controls even after long-term ART.

The immunoSEQ hsTCRB v3.0 assay was used at survey level resolution to sequence the TRB variable region. TRB sequencing targeted a depth of about 40,000-55,000 T-cell genomes per sample. Pooled TRB libraries were sequenced on an Illumina MiSeq with a v3 150-cycle kit. The published analysis was carried out like this. Repertoire analysis was performed in R inside a reproducible Nextflow workflow that covered QC, data transformation and analysis. LymphoSeq2, an R package for AIRR-Seq data exploration, was used to implement custom analyses. Four samples yielding fewer than 5000 total TRB sequences were excluded, leaving roughly 200 analyzed HIV repertoires. Among the approximately 190 retained HIV repertoires, fewer than 65 were collected before ART initiation and roughly 130 after ART initiation. Repertoires were downsampled to 5000 TRB nucleotide sequences, with summary statistics averaged over 100 downsampling iterations. The analysis kept only TRB sequences whose CDR3 regions were at least seven amino acids long. Two measures captured diversity: a Shannon entropy-derived clonality score and the Gini coefficient. In the repertoire networks, any two of the top 5000 CDR3 amino acid sequences were connected whenever the two sequences differed by an edit distance of one. For TRB CDR3 amino acid sequences, GLIPH2 was used to predict antigen specificity groups and MHC restriction. CDR3 amino acid sequences were matched against VDJdb and McPAS-TCR to flag known CMV, EBV, HIV or tissue antigen associations. Pre-ART, post-ART and control groups were compared with Wilcoxon signed-rank tests and Holm-Bonferroni correction. This is the immuneACCESS table as TCRdb keeps it, with only in-frame sequences that have V and J called. A part of the clones is gone; compared with another copy, unresolved V genes explain less than half, and the rest is unexplained. The V and J calls and clone size come from that table; D and trimming were worked out from the DNA. The sample table shows roughly 20,000 clones, and around nine tenths are seen once. The ten biggest clones cover approximately 10% of the sample.

Spanning cysteine to phenylalanine, the CDR3 consists of 17 amino acids. Left in the record is the CDR3 DNA by itself, 51 bases read in frame from the first base. CDR1 and CDR2 are drawn from the germline V gene: LGHNA, YSLEER. Germline trimming: 1 base from V, 3 bases from J; junction bases outside gene matches: 11. The count of this clone is one. No cognate antigen has been identified for it. No base qualities exist here, and no much larger clone lies one base off it. Participants were included only if at least one PBMC sample before ART initiation and at least two post-ART samples were available. Every participant with HIV received treatment in the United States of America. Cryopreserved samples of about 0.95-11 million PBMC were thawed and washed before DNA extraction. At the time of the earliest PBMC sample for each participant with HIV, ages ranged from roughly 20 to 54 years. Each participant contributed PBMC samples from 1-4 timepoints before ART initiation and 2-8 timepoints after ART initiation, with a median of 7 samples. For every participant, serial HIV viral load, CD4+ T-cell count, ART history and demographic data were obtained. Genomic DNA was extracted from unsorted PBMC with a Qiagen kit on a QIAcube, with processing performed in batches of 12 samples.

Sequencing used unsorted PBMCs, obtained 0.5 years after starting antiretroviral therapy. The source is a middle-aged man with HIV. The chain uses TRBV4-3 and TRBJ1-2; a stretch of 7 junction bases matches TRBD1. The nucleotide sequence is given as TGCGCCAGCAGCCAAGTGGGAGTCACAGGGGAGCACTATGGCTACACCTTC. This translates into CASSQVGVTGEHYGYTF.